These 27 T cell receptor beta chains were sequenced from one sample in a study of T-cell memory formation after mild COVID-19. TCRdb analysed the 5' RACE reads with MiXCR anew, one entry per CDR3 protein. The sample includes under 250,000 distinct CDR3 sequences, over 9% of them seen just once. The sample was PBMCs or a T cell subset sorted from them (not recorded which). All receptors come from a man younger than 35 who had mild COVID-19 (a few samples of this study predate the infection). Cell type and time point are not known.

This clonotype has just a few counts. In DNA, the CDR3 is TGTGCCAGCAGCTTCAGAGGCGAGCAGTACTTC. Encoded protein: CASSFRGEQYF. The V gene is TRBV3-1, the J gene TRBJ2-7; D gene unclear. The CDR3 consists of 11 residues. V shed 5 bases and J shed 6 bases, with 8 bases lying between them. The germline V gene has CDR1 LGHDT and CDR2 YNNKEL (reference sequence).

This clonotype was counted only a few times. This chain uses TRBV19 with TRBJ2-7; D is undetermined. The CDR3 sequence is 13 residues long. V was clipped by 7 bases and J by 2 bases, with 12 bases between them. In germline, CDR1 is LNHDA, CDR2 SQIVND (reference sequence). CDR3: CASTPDETYEQYV. In nucleotides, the CDR3 is TGTGCCAGTACCCCGGATGAGACCTACGAGCAGTACGTC.

This chain links TRBV5-1 with TRBJ1-2; D might be TRBD1 (5 bases). The CDR3 runs 16 residues. Germline V gene sequence: CDR1 SGHRS, CDR2 YFSETQ. The V gene lost 4 bases and the J gene lost 7 bases, with 23 bases spanning the gap. The CDR3 DNA sequence: TGCGCCAGCAGCGACTCGCCCCAGGGAGGGACTGGTGGCTACACCTTC. Translated: CASSDSPQGGTGGYTF.

At least ten counts were recorded for this clonotype. V and J are TRBV5-1 and TRBJ1-5; no clear D gene. With 0 bases removed from V and 7 bases from J, the gap between germline ends came to 11 bases. CDR3 length equals 14 residues. CDR1 is SGHRS and CDR2 is YFSETQ in the germline V gene. CDR3 DNA: TGCGCCAGCAGCTTGGATGCTCTGAGCCAGCCCCAGCATTTT. The encoded protein is CASSLDALSQPQHF.

Only a few counts were recorded for this clonotype. The chain joins TRBV4-1 to TRBJ2-1; 11 nucleotides agree with TRBD2. This CDR3 has 16 amino acids. V gave up 3 bases and J gave up 8 bases; unmatched junction bases: 9. CDR1 is MGHRA and CDR2 is YSYEKL in the germline V gene. As DNA, the CDR3 is TGCGCCAGCAGCCACCAGACTAGCGGGGAGGGGGATGAGCAGTTCTTC. This codes for CASSHQTSGEGDEQFF.

This clonotype was found many times. The chain joins TRBV7-2 to TRBJ2-5; 11 bases align to TRBD1. The CDR3 runs 15 residues. The V and J ends lost 2 bases and 2 bases, in that order; junction bases with no gene match: 1. Germline V gives CDR1 SGHTA, CDR2 FQGNSA. The CDR3 DNA sequence: TGTGCCAGCAGCTTACGGGACAGGGGGCAAGAGACCCAGTACTTC. The encoded protein is CASSLRDRGQETQYF.

Comments on this clonotype: Germline is not matched at one junction end, which may reflect a read error. V usage is TRBV7-2 and J usage is TRBJ1-4; D is unclear. Germline V gene data show CDR1 as SGHTA and CDR2 as FQGNSA. This CDR3 comprises 16 residues. The CDR3 DNA follows: TGTGCCAGCAGCTTAGGTCCCCAGCCCAGTAATCAAAAACTGTTTTTT. Translating gives CASSLGPQPSNQKLFF. Supplemented by reference TRBV7-2 and TRBJ1-4, the full variable domain reads GAGVSQSPSNKVTEKGKDVELRCDPISGHTALYWYRQSLGQGLEFLIYFQGNSAPDKSGLPSDRFSAERTGGSVSTLTIQRTQQEDSAVYLCASSLGPQPSNQKLFFGSGTQLSVL.

This clonotype was detected ten times or more. V usage is TRBV20-1 and J usage is TRBJ1-5, with 8 bases fitting TRBD1. Germline assignment: CDR1 DFQATT and CDR2 SNEGSKA (reference sequence). This CDR3 region has 12 residues. Unmatched junction bases numbered 3, after V lost 6 bases and J lost 5 bases. This CDR3 is CSAGQGDQPQHF. For the CDR3, the DNA is TGCAGTGCCGGACAGGGTGATCAGCCCCAGCATTTT.

Ten or more counts support this clonotype. The gene calls are TRBV5-1 and TRBJ1-1; D may be TRBD1 (5 bases). From germline, CDR1 is SGHRS and CDR2 YFSETQ. The CDR3 totals 15 residues. The V gene lost 1 base and the J gene lost 3 bases, with 13 bases spanning the gap. The CDR3 nucleotides are TGCGCCAGCAGCTTGTCTTACGGGGCGGACACTGAAGCTTTCTTT. It encodes CASSLSYGADTEAFF.

Many counts were recorded for this clonotype. The chain recombines TRBV20-1 with TRBJ1-5, with 8 nucleotides matching TRBD1. J was trimmed by 4 bases and V by 4 bases; bases with no gene match: 3. This CDR3 comprises 13 residues. Germline values: CDR1 DFQATT, CDR2 SNEGSKA (reference sequence). This CDR3 is CSATRDRNQPQHF. In DNA, the CDR3 is TGCAGTGCTACCCGGGACAGGAATCAGCCCCAGCATTTT.

This clonotype was observed many times. V gene TRBV7-2 combines with J gene TRBJ2-3, with D hard to call. Per germline, CDR1 SGHTA and CDR2 FQGNSA. The CDR3 covers 13 residues. V lost 5 bases to trimming and J lost 4 bases, with 10 bases between them. Written as DNA, the CDR3 is TGTGCCAGCAGCCGAAGTAAGGCAGATACGCAGTATTTT. It is translated as CASSRSKADTQYF.

The chain carries TRBV7-2 and TRBJ1-1; 8 positions agree with TRBD1. Germline CDR1 is SGHTA and CDR2 is FQGNSA. The CDR3 contains 15 residues. Trimming at V came to 2 bases and at J to 7 bases, leaving 9 bases not matched to a gene. DNA of the CDR3: TGTGCCAGCAGCTTATTGGGGACAGGCAGAGATGAAGCTTTCTTT. This encodes CASSLLGTGRDEAFF.

The chain links TRBV6-6 to TRBJ1-4, with D unresolved. The length of the CDR3 is 13 residues. Trimming removed 0 bases from V and 7 bases from J, with 6 bases in between. CDR1 is MNHNY, CDR2 SVGAGI, per germline (reference sequence). CDR3 region: CASSYSPGEKLFF. The DNA for the CDR3 is TGTGCCAGCAGTTACTCTCCCGGTGAAAAACTGTTTTTT.

This clonotype turned up a few times. The V call is TRBV19, the J call TRBJ1-1, with 8 bases lining up with TRBD1. This CDR3 comprises 15 residues. J lost 5 bases, V lost 3 bases, and 8 bases had no gene match. CDR1 is LNHDA, CDR2 SQIVND, per germline (reference sequence). The CDR3 reads CASSMGGQAGTEAFF. The CDR3 DNA reads as TGTGCCAGTAGTATGGGGGGACAGGCTGGGACTGAAGCTTTCTTT. Complete variable domain (other parts from reference TRBV19 and TRBJ1-1): DGGITQSPKYLFRKEGQNVTLSCEQNLNHDAMYWYRQDPGQGLRLIYYSQIVNDFQKGDIAEGYSVSREKKESFPLTVTSAQKNPTAFYLCASSMGGQAGTEAFFGQGTRLTVV.

The chain employs TRBV25-1 and TRBJ2-2; D ambiguous. The CDR3 runs 14 residues. The germline V gene has CDR1 MGHDK and CDR2 SYGVNS. V lost 3 bases, J lost 8 bases, and 13 bases lay in between. CDR3 protein: CASSDPRTLGELFF. The CDR3 DNA sequence: TGTGCCAGCAGTGATCCACGAACTTTGGGGGAGCTGTTTTTT.

This chain connects TRBV5-1 to TRBJ2-7; D is perhaps TRBD1 (8 bases). V lost 4 bases and J lost 4, with 15 bases in between. Germline CDR1 is SGHRS and CDR2 is YFSETQ. The CDR3 is 14 residues long. As DNA, the CDR3 is TGCGCCAGCAGCCCGGACAGGGAGGGGTACGAGCAGTACTTC. This codes for CASSPDREGYEQYF.

This chain connects TRBV28 to TRBJ1-1; the D gene is possibly TRBD1 (6 bases). From germline, CDR1 is MDHEN and CDR2 SYDVKM. There are 15 residues in the CDR3. Trimming shortened V by 10 bases and J by 3 bases, and 21 bases separated the two germline ends. Here the CDR3 reads CATTTGGQGDTEAFF. The CDR3 DNA follows: TGTGCCACCACCACCGGGGGCCAAGGGGACACTGAAGCTTTCTTT.

This clonotype occurred many times. The J gene is TRBJ2-3, the V gene TRBV20-1; D uncertain. The CDR3 spans 13 residues. Trimming removed 0 bases at V and 4 bases at J, with 8 bases between. The V gene's germline CDR1 is DFQATT and CDR2 SNEGSKA (reference sequence). In DNA form, the CDR3 reads TGCAGTGCTAGAGATCCGCTGCCAGATACGCAGTATTTT. This sequence encodes CSARDPLPDTQYF.

This clonotype was counted between two and nine times. The genes are TRBV6-5 and TRBJ2-3, with D tentatively TRBD1 or TRBD2 (5 bases each). Germline V gene lookup returns CDR1 MNHEY and CDR2 SVGAGI. The CDR3 runs to 14 residues. The V end lost 2 bases, the J end lost 11 bases, and 17 bases lay between the germline ends. The CDR3 reads CASSYPGTPELQYF. The CDR3 nucleotides are TGTGCCAGCAGTTACCCAGGGACCCCCGAATTGCAGTATTTT.

This clonotype has only a few counts. The CDR3 sequence: CASSDPDRRGSYTF. The CDR3 DNA reads TGTGCCAGCAGTGACCCAGACAGGCGCGGGAGCTACACCTTC. The chain combines TRBV6-4 with TRBJ1-2; D possibly corresponds to TRBD1 (6 bases). The CDR3 is made up of 14 amino acids. Deletions cut 2 bases from V and 9 bases from J, with 16 bases between. Germline V lookup: CDR1 MRHNA, CDR2 SNTAGT.

This clonotype was detected ten times or more. V usage is TRBV6-5 and J usage is TRBJ2-3, with 9 bases matching TRBD2. V trimming: 8 bases; J trimming: 4 bases; junction bases outside the gene matches: 10. This CDR3 has 15 residues. Germline values: CDR1 MNHEY, CDR2 SVGAGI. The CDR3 is CASSRRGGIPDTQYF. As DNA, the CDR3 is TGTGCCAGCTCAAGGCGGGGGGGGATCCCAGATACGCAGTATTTT.

The chain recombines TRBV3-1 with TRBJ1-1; D uncertain. V was shortened by 0 bases and J by 0 bases, with 23 bases between the two germline ends. CDR1 LGHDT and CDR2 YNNKEL come from the germline V gene (reference sequence). The CDR3 consists of 20 residues. CDR3 bases: TGTGCCAGCAGCCAAGAGCGGCCATTTAAGCTGGGCACTTTGAACACTGAAGCTTTCTTT. Translating it yields CASSQERPFKLGTLNTEAFF.

The chain links TRBV5-4 to TRBJ2-5; 9 bases align to TRBD2. Germline loops: CDR1 SGHNT, CDR2 YYREEE (reference sequence). This CDR3 spans 17 amino acids. The trim removed 2 bases at V and 2 bases at J, leaving 10 bases unmatched. CDR3 coding DNA: TGTGCCAGCAGCTTTTACTCGACTAGCGGTGGACAAGAGACCCAGTACTTC. It encodes CASSFYSTSGGQETQYF.

This clonotype was picked up a small number of times. J is TRBJ2-5 and V is TRBV29-1, with D possibly matching TRBD2 (5 bases). The CDR3 length is 14 residues. CDR1 SQVTM and CDR2 ANQGSEA come from the germline V gene. The V and J ends lost 3 bases and 1 base respectively, with 12 bases between them. The chain's CDR3 is CSVDVGSFQETQYF. As DNA, the CDR3 is TGCAGCGTTGATGTGGGGAGCTTCCAAGAGACCCAGTACTTC.

The CDR3 DNA is TGCGCCAGCAGCCCCTTGGCTAGCGGGCCATCCGGGGAGACCCAGTACTTC. Amino acid sequence: CASSPLASGPSGETQYF. This chain uses TRBV5-1 with TRBJ2-5; 8 bases map to TRBD2. The CDR3 is 17 residues long. Per the germline V gene, CDR1 is SGHRS and CDR2 is YFSETQ. V lost 4 bases and J lost 5; bases outside the gene matches: 16.

J is TRBJ2-7 and V is TRBV10-1; 8 bases align to TRBD1. This CDR3 is 15 amino acids long. Germline V gene lookup returns CDR1 WNHNN and CDR2 SYGVQD (reference sequence). The V gene end was trimmed by 3 bases and the J gene end by 7 bases; junction bases not matched to a gene: 11. CDR3: CASSDGQGALGEQYF. CDR3 coding DNA: TGCGCCAGCAGTGATGGGCAGGGGGCTCTAGGGGAGCAGTACTTC.

The table lists this clonotype with many counts. The chain is built from TRBV12-3 or TRBV12-4 and TRBJ1-2; a possible D gene is TRBD1 (6 bases). CDR3 length equals 15 residues. Trimming removed 6 bases from V and 4 bases from J, with 18 bases in between. The CDR3 protein is CASSSDRKPSYGYTF. The CDR3 bases are TGTGCCAGCAGCTCCGACAGGAAACCCTCCTATGGCTACACCTTC.